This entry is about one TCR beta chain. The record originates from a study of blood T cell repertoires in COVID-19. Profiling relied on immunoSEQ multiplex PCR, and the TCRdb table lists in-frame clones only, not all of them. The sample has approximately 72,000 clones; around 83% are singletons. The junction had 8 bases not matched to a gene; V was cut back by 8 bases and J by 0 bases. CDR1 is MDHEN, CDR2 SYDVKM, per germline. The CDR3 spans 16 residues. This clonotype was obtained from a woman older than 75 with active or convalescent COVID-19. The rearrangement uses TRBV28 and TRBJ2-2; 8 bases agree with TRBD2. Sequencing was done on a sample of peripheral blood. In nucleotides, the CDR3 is TGTGCCAGCGGGGCGGGGGGACGGACGAACACCGGGGAGCTGTTTTTT. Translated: CASGAGGRTNTGELFF.